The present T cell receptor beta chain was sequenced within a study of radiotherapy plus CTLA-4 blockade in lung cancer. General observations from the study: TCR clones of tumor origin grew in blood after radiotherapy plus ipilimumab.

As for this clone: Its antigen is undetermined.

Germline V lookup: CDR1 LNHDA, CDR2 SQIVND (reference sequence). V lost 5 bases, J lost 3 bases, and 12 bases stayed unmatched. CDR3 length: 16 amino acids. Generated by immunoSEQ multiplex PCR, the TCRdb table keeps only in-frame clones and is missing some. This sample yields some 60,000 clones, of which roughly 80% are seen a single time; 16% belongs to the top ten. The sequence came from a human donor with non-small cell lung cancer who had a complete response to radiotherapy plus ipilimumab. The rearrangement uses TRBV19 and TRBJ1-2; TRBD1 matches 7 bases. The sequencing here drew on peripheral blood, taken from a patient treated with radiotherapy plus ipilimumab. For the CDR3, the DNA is TGTGCCAGTAGTGCCCGTCGACAGGGTACTTACTATGGCTACACCTTC. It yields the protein CASSARRQGTYYGYTF.